These T cell receptor beta chains were read from a single sample in a study of control samples from healthy donors and cancer patients. Only in-frame clones appear in the TCRdb table, and some are missing; sequencing was by immunoSEQ multiplex PCR. The sample lists around 120,000 clones, about 93% occurring once. Sequencing was done on a sample of blood. The source of these receptors is a man aged 25-45 years in good health. Both conserved end residues are part of each CDR3. D genes are given only for firm matches. Clone size is shown for a subset of rows, as once, few, many or a class of expanded clone.

d_gene	abundance	j_gene	len	v_gene	CDR3nt	CDR3aa
TRBD2	-	TRBJ2-5	15	TRBV6-4	TGTGCCAGCAGTCCGGGACTAGGAGGTCAAGAGACCCAGTACTTC	CASSPGLGGQETQYF
TRBD1	-	TRBJ1-2	13	TRBV12-3/TRBV12-4	TGTGCCAGCACCCCCGCAGGGGGAAGCGGCTACACCTTC	CASTPAGGSGYTF
-	-	TRBJ1-4	14	TRBV9	TGTGCCAGCAGCGGACCCACACGGGGCGAAAAACTGTTTTTT	CASSGPTRGEKLFF
-	-	TRBJ2-7	13	TRBV6-5	TGTGCCAGCAGTATCGAGTATCGGGGCGAGCAGTACTTC	CASSIEYRGEQYF
-	-	TRBJ2-3	17	TRBV28	TGTGCCAGCAGTTTCCGTCGGGCGCGGGTTGGCACAGATACGCAGTATTTT	CASSFRRARVGTDTQYF
-	-	TRBJ2-3	14	TRBV7-8	TGTGCCAGCAGCTTAAATTATCGCACAGATACGCAGTATTTT	CASSLNYRTDTQYF
-	-	TRBJ1-2	14	TRBV5-5	TGTGCCAGCAGCCCCCAAGGCTTGGTGGATGGCTACACCTTC	CASSPQGLVDGYTF
TRBD1	-	TRBJ1-4	13	TRBV18	TGTGCCAGCTCCCTGGGGACAGGGATGAAACTGTTTTTT	CASSLGTGMKLFF
-	-	TRBJ1-6	14	TRBV5-6	TGTGCCAGCAGCTTAGGAGGGTTCAATTCACCCCTCCACTTT	CASSLGGFNSPLHF
-	-	TRBJ1-2	15	TRBV24-1	TGTGCCACCAGTGACGCCTCTGGACAGCACTATGGCTACACCTTC	CATSDASGQHYGYTF
-	once	TRBJ2-1	13	TRBV7-3	TGTGCCAGCAGCTTAACGTCCTTCGGTGAGCAGTTCTTC	CASSLTSFGEQFF
TRBD2	-	TRBJ2-3	18	TRBV7-8	TGTGCCAGCAGCTACCGGCGGGGAGCGGGGGACAACACAGATACGCAGTATTTT	CASSYRRGAGDNTDTQYF
TRBD2	-	TRBJ2-2	15	TRBV10-3	TGTGCCATTAGCGGGGGGAAATACGGCACCGGGGAGCTGTTTTTT	CAISGGKYGTGELFF
TRBD1	-	TRBJ2-3	16	TRBV18	TGTGCCAGCTCACCCTTTGGTACAGGGGATAGGGATACGCAGTATTTT	CASSPFGTGDRDTQYF
-	-	TRBJ2-1	16	TRBV9	TGTGCCAGCAGCCTAACCCCGGACTCAAACAGGGATGAGCAGTTCTTC	CASSLTPDSNRDEQFF
-	-	TRBJ1-1	16	TRBV18	TGTGCCAGCTCTACCATCGGTAACCTTCGGGACACTGAAGCTTTCTTT	CASSTIGNLRDTEAFF
-	-	TRBJ1-3	12	TRBV30	TGTGCCTGGCGACCGGGAGGAAACACCATATATTTT	CAWRPGGNTIYF
TRBD1	-	TRBJ1-4	14	TRBV19	TGTGCCAGTAGTATCCAGGGGGCCGGAGAAAAACTGTTTTTT	CASSIQGAGEKLFF
-	-	TRBJ1-1	15	TRBV10-3	TGTGCCGCACTGAACCCTCAGGGACCGAACACTGAAGCTTTCTTT	CAALNPQGPNTEAFF
TRBD2	once	TRBJ2-2	15	TRBV3-1/TRBV3-2	TGTGCCAGCAGCCAGAGGTTGCTAGCGGTCGGGGAGCTGTTTTTT	CASSQRLLAVGELFF
-	-	TRBJ1-5	13	TRBV15	TGTGCCACCAGCGGGACCGCGAATCAGCCCCAGCATTTT	CATSGTANQPQHF
-	-	TRBJ1-1	13	TRBV6-5	TGTGCCAGCCGGGCCAGGCTGCGTGGTGAAGCTTTCTTT	CASRARLRGEAFF
-	-	TRBJ1-1	15	TRBV25-1	TGTGCCAGCAGTGAAGCTGGGGGGGCTGGTACTGAAGCTTTCTTT	CASSEAGGAGTEAFF
-	-	TRBJ2-7	15	TRBV19	TGTGCCAGTAGTACCGGGACACCGGGCCTCTACGAGCAGTACTTC	CASSTGTPGLYEQYF
-	-	TRBJ2-3	12	TRBV5-6	TGTGCCACAGGAGCCCCCACAGATACGCAGTATTTT	CATGAPTDTQYF
-	few	TRBJ2-1	14	TRBV6-6	TGTGCCAGCAGTTACTCCGAGGGTTCCAATGAGCAGTTCTTC	CASSYSEGSNEQFF
-	-	TRBJ1-2	13	TRBV10-3	TGTGCCATCAGTGACACAGGTCTGCCGGGCTACACCTTC	CAISDTGLPGYTF
TRBD1	-	TRBJ1-2	15	TRBV5-1	TGCGCCAGCAGCTTTGGGCAGGGGGATAGGTATGGCTACACCTTC	CASSFGQGDRYGYTF
-	once	TRBJ1-6	14	TRBV7-8	TGTGCCAGCAGCCCCAGGCGTATGGGTTCACCCCTCCACTTT	CASSPRRMGSPLHF
-	-	TRBJ2-1	12	TRBV15	TGTGCCACCAGGGCTCTGGGCTACCAGCAGTTCTTC	CATRALGYQQFF
-	-	TRBJ1-6	16	TRBV5-6	TGTGCCAGCAGCTTGGGAACGAGCTCCTATAATTCACCCCTCCACTTT	CASSLGTSSYNSPLHF
-	-	TRBJ2-3	15	TRBV27	TGTGCCAGCAGCCCCAGCGGTACCTCAGGGGATACGCAGTATTTT	CASSPSGTSGDTQYF
-	-	TRBJ1-1	16	TRBV5-6	TGTGCCAGCATCCGGAAGATTGGAGCCATGAACACTGAAGCTTTCTTT	CASIRKIGAMNTEAFF
-	-	TRBJ2-5	17	TRBV10-3	TGTGCCATCAGTGCCAGAGAAGGACTAAAAGGTTATGAGACCCAGTACTTC	CAISAREGLKGYETQYF
-	-	TRBJ1-5	14	TRBV27	TGTGCCAGCAGTTTCGGGGTAGGGAATCAGCCCCAGCATTTT	CASSFGVGNQPQHF
-	-	TRBJ2-5	13	TRBV19	TGTGCCAGTAGTTTCCCAGGGCGAGAGACCCAGTACTTC	CASSFPGRETQYF
TRBD2	-	TRBJ2-1	18	TRBV7-6	TGTGCCAGCAGCCACCCGGGACTAGCGGGGGGGCTCTACAATGAGCAGTTCTTC	CASSHPGLAGGLYNEQFF
-	-	TRBJ2-5	15	TRBV6-5	TGTGCCAGCAGGATCTTACGGGACAACCAAGAGACCCAGTACTTC	CASRILRDNQETQYF
TRBD1	-	TRBJ2-7	15	TRBV15	TGTGCCACCAGCACGCGAGGGGGACAGGGCAGCGAGCAGTACTTC	CATSTRGGQGSEQYF
-	-	TRBJ1-1	11	TRBV14	TGTGCCAGCAGCCAAGGTGGGGGAGCTTTCTTT	CASSQGGGAFF
TRBD1	-	TRBJ1-5	15	TRBV2	TGTGCCAGCAGTACGACAGGGGGCTTCGATCAGCCCCAGCATTTT	CASSTTGGFDQPQHF
-	-	TRBJ2-4	14	TRBV5-1	TGCGCCAGGCAAGCAGGGTGTCGGGGGTACATTCAGTACTTC	CARQAGCRGYIQYF
TRBD1	-	TRBJ1-4	15	TRBV11-2	TGTGCCAGCAGCTTACAGGGGGCAGGGGGGGAAAAACTGTTTTTT	CASSLQGAGGEKLFF
-	-	TRBJ2-7	15	TRBV28	TGTGCCAGCAGTTTGTGGAGGGACCCCGGGGACGAGCAGTACTTC	CASSLWRDPGDEQYF
-	-	TRBJ1-4	14	TRBV6-5	TGTGCCAGCAGCGGGACAACGAGGGGAGAAAAACTGTTTTTT	CASSGTTRGEKLFF
TRBD1	-	TRBJ1-1	14	TRBV27	TGTGCCAGCAACTCAGACAGGGGATGGACTGAAGCTTTCTTT	CASNSDRGWTEAFF
-	-	TRBJ1-2	12	TRBV5-6	TGTGCCAGCAGCTACAGAGACTATGGCTACACCTTC	CASSYRDYGYTF
-	-	TRBJ2-2	18	TRBV28	TGTGCCAGCAGTTTATCATTAATGACCTTATCCATCATCGGGGAGCTGTTTTTT	CASSLSLMTLSIIGELFF
TRBD2	-	TRBJ2-1	17	TRBV9	TGTGCCAGCAGCGTAAACCCAGCGAGCGGGGATTACAATGAGCAGTTCTTC	CASSVNPASGDYNEQFF
-	-	TRBJ1-1	15	TRBV5-1	TGCGCCAGCAGCCCCTACCCAGACATGAACACTGAAGCTTTCTTT	CASSPYPDMNTEAFF
TRBD1	-	TRBJ1-2	13	TRBV7-2	TGTGCCAGCAGTCCAGACAGGGGGCGAGGAGGCACCTTC	CASSPDRGRGGTF
-	-	TRBJ2-7	13	TRBV11-3	TGTGCCAGCAGCTTAGACGCGTCCTACGAGCAGTACTTC	CASSLDASYEQYF
-	-	TRBJ2-5	14	TRBV5-1	TGCGCCAGCAGCTCTGGGCAGGGTCAAGAGACCCAGTACTTC	CASSSGQGQETQYF
-	-	TRBJ1-1	15	TRBV6-5	TGTGCCAGCAGTTACTCCCCAGGGATGGACACTGAAGCTTTCTTT	CASSYSPGMDTEAFF
-	-	TRBJ2-3	14	TRBV19	TGTGCCAGCTCCAGGCTCCCAAGCACAGATACGCAGTATTTT	CASSRLPSTDTQYF
-	few	TRBJ1-1	16	TRBV5-6	TGTGCCAGCAGCTTCAGGGCCGACGGAGCCTACACTGAAGCTTTCTTT	CASSFRADGAYTEAFF
-	-	TRBJ2-3	12	TRBV2	TGTGCCAGCAGTGAGACCGCCCCTACGCAGTATTTT	CASSETAPTQYF